This TCR beta chain was retrieved from a study of shared clonotypes between healthy human individuals. Free of recent acute infections or vaccinations, the donors were healthy HIV-negative adults. Each donor was a Caucasian adult residing in Nashville, Tennessee. Several immunoSEQ plates received, in even portions, the genomic DNA of each subset. Some clones are missing from TCRdb's copy, which holds only in-frame ones; the method was immunoSEQ multiplex PCR. The repertoire holds millions of clones, with more than 80% as singletons. Germline V gene lookup returns CDR1 MNHEY and CDR2 SVGAGI. CDR3 length: 12 amino acids. V lost 9 bases and J lost 1, with 9 bases in between. The table lists this clone with a few counts. The antigen is unknown. Study outcomes and limitations: Non-shared clonotypes had lower generation probabilities than clonotypes shared by all four sorted-subset donors.

This TCR was sampled from a man aged 18 to 30 in good health. Some clones in this sample may be carry-over from other donors' samples. The chain recombines TRBV6-5 with TRBJ1-1; possibly TRBD1 for D (6 bases). The sequenced sample consisted of naive CD4+ T cells from PBMCs. The subset: CD45RA+ positively selected. CDR3 amino acids: CASTQGNTEAFF. DNA of the CDR3: TGTGCCAGTACACAGGGGAACACTGAAGCTTTCTTT.